These T cell receptor beta chains were read from a single sample in a study of shared clonotypes between healthy human individuals. Profiling relied on immunoSEQ multiplex PCR, and the TCRdb table lists in-frame clones only, not all of them. Of under 2,000,000 clones in the sample, about 95% were seen once. Sequenced sample: naive CD8+ T cells sorted from blood. The receptors were sampled from a man younger than 35 in good health. Both conserved end residues are part of each CDR3. Fields, in order: J gene, V gene, CDR3 protein.

TRBJ2-6,TRBV5-1,CASSLAGMSRSGANVLTF
TRBJ2-7,TRBV6-6,CASRGTEQYF
TRBJ2-7,TRBV11-2,CASSLDPGYEQYF
TRBJ2-7,TRBV5-1,CASSLGEVWGSYEQYF
TRBJ2-1,TRBV4-2,CASSQVVAGGPLAEQFF
TRBJ1-5,TRBV6-6,CASTSTYGQPQHF
TRBJ2-7,TRBV4-3,CASSQDHGSYEQYF
TRBJ2-5,TRBV6-1,CASSDSASGRETQYF
TRBJ1-2,TRBV7-9,CASSPTGANYGYTF
TRBJ2-5,TRBV6-5,CASSYYRGDQETQYF
TRBJ2-5,TRBV7-2,CASSLVNRGETQYF
TRBJ2-5,TRBV2,CASTGLAGNQETQYF
TRBJ1-2,TRBV23-1,CASSPSGGGGNYGYTF
TRBJ1-3,TRBV7-3,CASSLQPSGNTIYF
TRBJ1-5,TRBV4-2,CASSQDSGDQPQHF
TRBJ2-1,TRBV11-3,CASSFGESEQFF
TRBJ2-1,TRBV30,CAWSVTDEQFF
TRBJ2-7,TRBV28,CASSTPGYEQYF
TRBJ2-7,TRBV6-6,CASSANSYEQYF
TRBJ2-7,TRBV7-9,CASSLDLYEQYF
TRBJ1-1,TRBV5-4,CASSSPGSTEAFF
TRBJ2-1,TRBV20-1,CSAKGGNEQFF
TRBJ2-1,TRBV2,CASSEVVAGEYQFF
TRBJ1-3,TRBV2,CAGGQTESGNTIYF
TRBJ2-2,TRBV11-3,CASSLDENTGELFF
TRBJ2-1,TRBV6-1,CASSPLAGGPNEQFF
TRBJ2-1,TRBV30,CAWRPEGQIYNEQFF
TRBJ2-3,TRBV27,CASSLGTGSTDTQYF
TRBJ2-7,TRBV28,CASSSAYRGRVDEQYF
TRBJ2-7,TRBV29-1,CSVSGGGRGYEQYF
TRBJ2-7,TRBV4-1,CASSQSGRGGYEQYF
TRBJ2-5,TRBV10-1,CARLGQGETQYF
TRBJ1-1,TRBV27,CASSPTSTGDTEAFF
TRBJ1-2,TRBV9,CASTTTGDFPNYGYTF
TRBJ2-1,TRBV11-2,CASSLEAHNEQFF
TRBJ1-1,TRBV27,CASSLSVGWTEAFF
TRBJ2-2,TRBV13,CASSSRVVWTGELFF
TRBJ2-2,TRBV11-2,CASRSTGELFF
TRBJ2-1,TRBV27,CASSASRVNEQFF
TRBJ2-3,TRBV5-6,CASSSDNTDTQYF
TRBJ2-1,TRBV5-4,CASSDRTRHNEQFF
TRBJ2-7,TRBV7-9,CASSLGSYEQYF
TRBJ2-5,TRBV28,CASAPRDSETQYF
TRBJ1-6,TRBV9,CASSVGRGNNSPLHF
TRBJ2-7,TRBV2,CASRRRDEQYF
TRBJ2-1,TRBV27,CASSWGGPLGFNEQFF
TRBJ2-5,TRBV7-6,CASSFSVFPGETQYF
TRBJ2-3,TRBV11-2,CASSARDRSTDTQYF
TRBJ2-7,TRBV11-2,CASSKSEAVTYEQYF
TRBJ1-1,TRBV27,CASSPRQGGTEAFF
TRBJ2-1,TRBV9,CASSVYGVYNEQFF
TRBJ1-4,TRBV7-9,CASSWADEKLFF
TRBJ2-7,TRBV27,CASSFLTDIYEQYF
TRBJ1-2,TRBV10-3,CAIRLQVNYGYTF
TRBJ2-7,TRBV10-2,CASSSFSGGSYEQYF